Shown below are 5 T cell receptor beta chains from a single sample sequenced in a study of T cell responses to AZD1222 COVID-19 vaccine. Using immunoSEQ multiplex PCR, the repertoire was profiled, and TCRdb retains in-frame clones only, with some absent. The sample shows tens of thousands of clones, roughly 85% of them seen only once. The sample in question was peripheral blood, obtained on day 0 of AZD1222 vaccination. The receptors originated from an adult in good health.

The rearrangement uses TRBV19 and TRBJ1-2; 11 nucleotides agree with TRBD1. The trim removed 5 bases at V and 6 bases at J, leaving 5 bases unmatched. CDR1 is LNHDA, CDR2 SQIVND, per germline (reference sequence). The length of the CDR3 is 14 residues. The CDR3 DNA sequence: TGTGCCAGTAGTTTCGGACAGGGGGCTGATGGCTACACCTTC. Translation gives CASSFGQGADGYTF.

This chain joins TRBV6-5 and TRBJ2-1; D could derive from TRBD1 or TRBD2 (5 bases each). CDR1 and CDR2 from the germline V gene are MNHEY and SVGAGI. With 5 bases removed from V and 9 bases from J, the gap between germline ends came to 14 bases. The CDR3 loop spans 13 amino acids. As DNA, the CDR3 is TGTGCCAGCAGTCCCGGGGCGCAGGTTGAGCAGTTCTTC. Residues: CASSPGAQVEQFF.

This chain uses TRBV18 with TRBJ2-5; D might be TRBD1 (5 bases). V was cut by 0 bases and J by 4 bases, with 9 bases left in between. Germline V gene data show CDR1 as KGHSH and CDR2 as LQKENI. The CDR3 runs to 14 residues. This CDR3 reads CASSPPSGLETQYF. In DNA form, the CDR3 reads TGTGCCAGCTCACCACCGTCAGGGCTAGAGACCCAGTACTTC.

The CDR3 DNA reads as TGTGCCAGCAGCTTGGATGGGGTAACTGGGGCCAACGTCCTGACTTTC. Encoded protein: CASSLDGVTGANVLTF. This chain links TRBV5-4 with TRBJ2-6; D uncertain. This CDR3 region has 16 residues. Germline CDR1 SGHNT, CDR2 YYREEE (reference sequence). V was cut by 0 bases and J by 2 bases, with 9 bases left in between.

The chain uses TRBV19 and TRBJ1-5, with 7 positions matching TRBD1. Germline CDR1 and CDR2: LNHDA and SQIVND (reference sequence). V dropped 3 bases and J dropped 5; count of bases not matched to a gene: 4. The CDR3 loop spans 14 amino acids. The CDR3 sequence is CASSIRQGDQPQHF. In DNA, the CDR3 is TGTGCCAGTAGTATCCGGCAGGGGGATCAGCCCCAGCATTTT.